The 16 T cell receptor beta chains below were found in one sample sequenced in a study of regulatory dendritic cells for organ transplantation. Sorted subsets were CFSE-labeled and cultured four to six days with allogeneic dendritic cells. No cognate antigen is known for these TCRs. Profiled with immunoSEQ multiplex PCR; TCRdb holds only in-frame clones, not every one. This sample has approximately 11,000 clones, with 75% found just once. Sequenced sample: memory CD4+ T cells from blood cultured with regulatory dendritic cells. Subset described: CD45RO+ memory T cells. These receptors came from a human donor in good health.

The chain links TRBV6-1 to TRBJ1-2; a possible D gene is TRBD1 (6 bases). The ends were cut back, 7 bases at V and 2 bases at J, with 11 bases in the middle. Germline CDR1 reads MNHNS; CDR2 reads SASEGT. The CDR3 extends over 13 amino acids. This chain's CDR3 is CASTLDRNYGYTF. The DNA for the CDR3 is TGTGCCAGCACCCTAGACAGGAACTATGGCTACACCTTC.

The chain is built from TRBV28 and TRBJ2-7, with 9 bases identical to TRBD1. This CDR3 region has 13 residues. Germline CDR1 and CDR2: MDHEN and SYDVKM. The V gene end was trimmed by 8 bases and the J gene end by 1 base; junction bases not matched to a gene: 3. CDR3 residues: CASRDRGSYEQYF. CDR3 nucleotide sequence: TGTGCCAGCCGAGACAGGGGGTCCTACGAGCAGTACTTC.

Of note for this clone: The same CDR3 can be traced to other DNA sequences in this sample. The chain combines TRBV6-4 with TRBJ1-6; possibly TRBD1 for D (5 bases). The CDR3 totals 13 residues. Germline values: CDR1 MRHNA, CDR2 SNTAGT. With 3 bases removed from V and 9 bases from J, the gap between germline ends came to 9 bases. CDR3 in amino acids: CASSESQGSPLHF. CDR3 coding DNA: TGTGCCAGCAGTGAATCTCAGGGTTCACCCCTCCACTTT.

The chain combines TRBV7-8 with TRBJ1-1, with TRBD1 matching 7 bases. The CDR3 is 14 amino acids. The V gene's germline CDR1 is SGHVS and CDR2 FQNEAQ. Trimming removed 5 bases from V and 4 bases from J; junction bases left unmatched: 7. CDR3 protein: CASSTSPGGTEAFF. CDR3 bases: TGTGCCAGCAGCACCTCCCCAGGGGGCACTGAAGCTTTCTTT.

The V call is TRBV7-2, the J call TRBJ1-2; 9 bases fit TRBD1. J was trimmed by 2 bases and V by 5 bases; bases with no gene match: 6. Per the germline V gene, CDR1 is SGHTA and CDR2 is FQGNSA. The CDR3 totals 15 residues. CDR3 in amino acids: CASSPGQGQNYGYTF. Here the CDR3 DNA reads TGTGCCAGCAGCCCGGGACAGGGCCAAAACTATGGCTACACCTTC. The entire variable domain, with the rest obtained from reference TRBV7-2 and TRBJ1-2, is as follows: GAGVSQSPSNKVTEKGKDVELRCDPISGHTALYWYRQSLGQGLEFLIYFQGNSAPDKSGLPSDRFSAERTGGSVSTLTIQRTQQEDSAVYLCASSPGQGQNYGYTFGSGTRLTVV.

This sequence joins TRBV5-1 and TRBJ2-2, with TRBD1 matching over 7 bases. V trimming: 4 bases; J trimming: 4 bases; junction bases outside the gene matches: 13. This CDR3 spans 17 amino acids. Germline CDR1 SGHRS, CDR2 YFSETQ. The CDR3 reads CASSATTGRLTTGELFF. CDR3 nucleotides: TGCGCCAGCAGCGCGACGACAGGGCGCCTTACCACCGGGGAGCTGTTTTTT. Variable domain in full (rest from reference TRBV5-1 and TRBJ2-2): KAGVTQTPRYLIKTRGQQVTLSCSPISGHRSVSWYQQTPGQGLQFLFEYFSETQRNKGNFPGRFSGRQFSNSRSEMNVSTLELGDSALYLCASSATTGRLTTGELFFGEGSRLTVL.

A remark on this clone: An end of the junction differs from the germline gene, which may be a read error. V is TRBV5-4 and J is TRBJ2-5, with a possible D match to TRBD1 (6 bases). Germline CDR1 reads SGHNT; CDR2 reads YYREEE (reference sequence). This CDR3 is 12 amino acids long. The CDR3 bases are TGTGCCAGCAGCTTGGATACTATGGGGGCTAACTTC. Its protein product is CASSLDTMGANF.

The chain links TRBV6-5 to TRBJ1-4; the D gene is possibly TRBD1 (6 bases). The CDR3 loop spans 15 amino acids. Germline-derived CDR1 and CDR2 are MNHEY and SVGAGI. V was shortened by 5 bases and J by 8 bases, with 18 bases between the two germline ends. The chain's CDR3 is CASSVGGQPSEKLFF. The CDR3 coding sequence is TGTGCCAGCAGTGTAGGAGGACAGCCGTCCGAAAAACTGTTTTTT.

The genes are TRBV6-6 and TRBJ1-2, with D perhaps TRBD1 (6 bases). Trimming removed 2 bases from V and 6 bases from J, with 13 bases in between. The germline gives CDR1 MNHNY, CDR2 SVGAGI (reference sequence). The CDR3 is made up of 14 amino acids. CDR3 in amino acids: CASSYAQGRDGYTF. The CDR3 DNA follows: TGTGCCAGCAGTTACGCACAGGGAAGAGATGGCTACACCTTC.

CDR3 loop: CASSEWGVRDTQYF. The CDR3 coding sequence is TGTGCCAGCAGTGAATGGGGGGTGAGGGATACGCAGTATTTT. J is TRBJ2-3 and V is TRBV25-1; maybe TRBD2 (6 bases). Germline CDR1 MGHDK, CDR2 SYGVNS. V was cut by 1 base and J by 6 bases, with 11 bases left in between. CDR3 length: 14 residues.

The CDR3, as DNA: TGTGCCAGCAGTTTACGCAACGGGGGGGCAAGGACTGAAGCTTTCTTT. Translation gives CASSLRNGGARTEAFF. The chain employs TRBV6-6 and TRBJ1-1; D may be TRBD1 (6 bases). The CDR3 consists of 16 residues. The germline V gene encodes CDR1 MNHNY and CDR2 SVGAGI (reference sequence). Between the trimmed V and J ends, which lost 4 bases and 5 bases, there was a span of 20 bases.

The gene calls are TRBV21-1 and TRBJ1-1; the DNA was not used to check the table's D call, TRBD1. TRBV21-1 is a pseudogene. There are 14 residues in the CDR3. The CDR3 spells CASSNRQGNSEAFF. CDR3 DNA sequence: TGTGCCAGCAGCAACCGACAGGGGAACTCTGAAGCTTTCTTT.

The chain carries TRBV4-3 and TRBJ2-1, with TRBD2 as a possible D gene (5 bases). The germline gives CDR1 LGHNA, CDR2 YSLEER. The CDR3 runs to 15 residues. Trimming shortened V by 1 base and J by 14 bases, and 21 bases separated the two germline ends. CDR3 nucleotides: TGCGCCAGCAGCCAAGTGGCAGATACTCAACGGCGGGAGTTCTTC. Translated, it gives CASSQVADTQRREFF.

The chain uses TRBV5-1 and TRBJ2-7; possibly TRBD2 for D (6 bases). CDR3 length: 16 residues. The germline V gene encodes CDR1 SGHRS and CDR2 YFSETQ. Trimming removed 3 bases from V and 0 bases from J, with 16 bases in between. Here the CDR3 reads CASSWASEGGSYEQYF. CDR3 nucleotide sequence: TGCGCCAGCAGCTGGGCAAGTGAGGGAGGCTCCTACGAGCAGTACTTC.

This clone has only one observation. V usage is TRBV6-1 and J usage is TRBJ2-5; D might be TRBD1 (7 bases). The CDR3 sequence is 13 residues long. CDR1 MNHNS and CDR2 SASEGT come from the germline V gene. Between the trimmed V and J ends, which lost 6 bases and 2 bases, there was a span of 10 bases. The CDR3 DNA is TGTGCCAGCAGGTCAGGGGGGCAAGAGACCCAGTACTTC. This translates into CASRSGGQETQYF.

The rearrangement uses TRBV2 and TRBJ2-5, with 8 positions matching TRBD1. The V gene end was trimmed by 6 bases and the J gene end by 4 bases; junction bases not matched to a gene: 10. Germline V gives CDR1 SNHLY, CDR2 FYNNEI. The CDR3 has 15 residues. The CDR3 is CASSPRGQGRETQYF. CDR3 DNA: TGTGCCAGCAGCCCCAGGGGGCAAGGTCGAGAGACCCAGTACTTC.